This T cell receptor (beta chain) was recorded in a study of post-analysis software for immune sequencing data. Only one count was recorded for this clonotype. Its antigen is not identified. Overall study results and limits: When patients were compared with controls, a handful of TRBV segments were more frequent, TRBV5-6, TRBV5-1 and TRBV20-1 among them.

The TCR beta cDNA libraries contained unique molecular identifiers. One entry per CDR3 protein results from TCRdb running MiXCR on the PCR reads. The table includes 800,000 to 950,000 distinct CDR3 sequences, about 57% detected once. Germline CDR1 reads SGHRS; CDR2 reads YFSETQ. This CDR3 contains 13 residues. V was cut by 6 bases and J by 0 bases, with 9 bases left in between. This clonotype originated in a girl under 18 with multiple sclerosis. Sequencing input: blood. The V and J genes are TRBV5-1 and TRBJ2-5; D might be TRBD1 (6 bases). DNA for the CDR3: TGCGCCAGCAACAGGGAGTACCAAGAGACCCAGTACTTC. This codes for CASNREYQETQYF. The variable domain in full, completed from reference TRBV5-1 and TRBJ2-5, reads KAGVTQTPRYLIKTRGQQVTLSCSPISGHRSVSWYQQTPGQGLQFLFEYFSETQRNKGNFPGRFSGRQFSNSRSEMNVSTLELGDSALYLCASNREYQETQYFGPGTRLLVL.